The rows below give T cell receptor beta chains drawn from one sample of a study of shared clonotypes between healthy human individuals. The table came from immunoSEQ multiplex PCR; TCRdb's copy has only in-frame clones and leaves some out. The profile covers 100,000 or so clones, with roughly 70% appearing a single time and almost 25% taken by the ten largest. The sequencing input was memory CD8+ T cells sorted from blood. Receptor source: a young woman in good health. The CDR3 runs from the conserved cysteine through the conserved F or W. Each record gives: J gene, V gene, D gene, clone size, CDR3 protein, CDR3 DNA. The D gene is left open where the match is weak. Rows may omit the clone size; those that give it use once, few, many or a size class.

>TRBJ2-7|TRBV5-6|NA|once
CASSHGRYYEQYF
TGTGCCAGCAGCCATGGACGGTACTACGAGCAGTACTTC
>TRBJ2-5|TRBV13|NA|NA
CASSRGLGQETQYF
TGTGCCAGCAGCCGTGGACTGGGGCAAGAGACCCAGTACTTC
>TRBJ2-7|TRBV7-9|NA|NA
CASSPDWTATSHEQYF
TGTGCCAGCAGCCCAGATTGGACGGCCACTTCTCACGAGCAGTACTTC
>TRBJ2-5|TRBV6-6|NA|NA
CASSYSRPSMGETQYF
TGTGCCAGCAGTTACTCGCGCCCCTCTATGGGAGAGACCCAGTACTTC
>TRBJ2-7|TRBV7-2|TRBD2|NA
CASSYLAGGGVYEQYF
TGTGCCAGCAGCTACCTAGCGGGAGGGGGGGTTTACGAGCAGTACTTC
>TRBJ2-1|TRBV5-1|TRBD2|few
CASSLVAGEGYNEQFF
TGCGCCAGCAGCTTGGTTGCGGGAGAGGGTTACAATGAGCAGTTCTTC
>TRBJ1-4|TRBV27|TRBD1|NA
CASSPILTGVNEKLFF
TGTGCCAGCAGTCCCATCCTCACAGGGGTCAATGAAAAACTGTTTTTT
>TRBJ2-7|TRBV7-8|NA|few
CASSLNPSYEQYF
TGTGCCAGCAGCTTAAACCCCTCCTACGAGCAGTACTTC
>TRBJ2-3|TRBV19|NA|once
CASSIRQLTDTQYF
TGTGCCAGTAGTATAAGACAGCTCACAGATACGCAGTATTTT
>TRBJ2-1|TRBV7-8|NA|once
CASSLALGWFPYNEQFF
TGTGCCAGCAGCTTAGCGCTCGGATGGTTCCCCTACAATGAGCAGTTCTTC
>TRBJ1-1|TRBV2|TRBD1|many
CASSEMGQGPNGAFF
TGTGCCAGCAGTGAAATGGGACAGGGGCCGAACGGGGCTTTCTTT
>TRBJ1-2|TRBV7-2|TRBD1|NA
CASSSRDRVKEGPGYTF
TGTGCCAGCAGCTCCCGGGACAGGGTGAAGGAGGGACCTGGCTACACCTTC
>TRBJ1-1|TRBV28|NA|NA
CASSFGLRGNTEAFF
TGTGCCAGCAGTTTTGGACTCAGGGGGAACACTGAAGCTTTCTTT
>TRBJ2-7|TRBV6-1|TRBD1|many
CASQGQEAYEQYF
TGTGCCAGCCAGGGACAGGAGGCCTACGAGCAGTACTTC